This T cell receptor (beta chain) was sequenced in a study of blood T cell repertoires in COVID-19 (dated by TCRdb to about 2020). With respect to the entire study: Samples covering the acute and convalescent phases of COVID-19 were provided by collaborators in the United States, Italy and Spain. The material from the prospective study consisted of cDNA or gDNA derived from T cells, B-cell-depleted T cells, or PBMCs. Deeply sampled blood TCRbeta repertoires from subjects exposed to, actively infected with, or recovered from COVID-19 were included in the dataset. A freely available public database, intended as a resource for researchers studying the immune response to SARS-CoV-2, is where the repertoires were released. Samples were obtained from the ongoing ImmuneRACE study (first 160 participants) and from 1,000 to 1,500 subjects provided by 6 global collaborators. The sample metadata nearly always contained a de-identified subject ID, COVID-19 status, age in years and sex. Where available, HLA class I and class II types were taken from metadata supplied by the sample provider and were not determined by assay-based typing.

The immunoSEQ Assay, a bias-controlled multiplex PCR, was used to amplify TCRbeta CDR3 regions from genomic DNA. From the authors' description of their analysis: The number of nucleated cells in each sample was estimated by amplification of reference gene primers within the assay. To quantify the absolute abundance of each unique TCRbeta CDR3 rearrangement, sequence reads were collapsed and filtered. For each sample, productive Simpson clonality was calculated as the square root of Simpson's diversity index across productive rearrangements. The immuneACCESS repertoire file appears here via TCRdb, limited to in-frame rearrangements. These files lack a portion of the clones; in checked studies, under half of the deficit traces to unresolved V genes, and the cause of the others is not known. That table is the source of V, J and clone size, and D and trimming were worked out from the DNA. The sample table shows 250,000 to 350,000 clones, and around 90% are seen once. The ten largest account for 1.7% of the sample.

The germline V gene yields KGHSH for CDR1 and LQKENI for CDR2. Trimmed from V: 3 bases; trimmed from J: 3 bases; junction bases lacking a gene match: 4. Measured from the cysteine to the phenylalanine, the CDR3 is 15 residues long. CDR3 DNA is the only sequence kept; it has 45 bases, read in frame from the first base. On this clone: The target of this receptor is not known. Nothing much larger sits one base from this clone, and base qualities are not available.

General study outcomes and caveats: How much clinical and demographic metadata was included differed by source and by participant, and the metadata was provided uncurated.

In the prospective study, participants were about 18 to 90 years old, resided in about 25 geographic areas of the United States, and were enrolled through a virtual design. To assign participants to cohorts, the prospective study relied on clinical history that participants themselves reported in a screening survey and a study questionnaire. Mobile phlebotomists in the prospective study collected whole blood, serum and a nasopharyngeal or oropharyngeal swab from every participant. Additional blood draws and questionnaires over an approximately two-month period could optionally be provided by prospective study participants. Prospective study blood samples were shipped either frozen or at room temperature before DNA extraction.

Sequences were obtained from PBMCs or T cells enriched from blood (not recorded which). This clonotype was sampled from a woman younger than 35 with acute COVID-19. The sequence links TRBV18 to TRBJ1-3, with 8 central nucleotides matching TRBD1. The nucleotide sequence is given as TGTGCCAGCTCACCGCAACAGGGGGATGGAAACACCATATATTTT. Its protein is CASSPQQGDGNTIYF. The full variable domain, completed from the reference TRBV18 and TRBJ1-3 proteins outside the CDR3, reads NAGVMQNPRHLVRRRGQEARLRCSPMKGHSHVYWYRQLPEEGLKFMVYLQKENIIDESGMPKERFSAEFPKEGPSILRIQQVVRGDSAAYFCASSPQQGDGNTIYFGEGSWLTVV.